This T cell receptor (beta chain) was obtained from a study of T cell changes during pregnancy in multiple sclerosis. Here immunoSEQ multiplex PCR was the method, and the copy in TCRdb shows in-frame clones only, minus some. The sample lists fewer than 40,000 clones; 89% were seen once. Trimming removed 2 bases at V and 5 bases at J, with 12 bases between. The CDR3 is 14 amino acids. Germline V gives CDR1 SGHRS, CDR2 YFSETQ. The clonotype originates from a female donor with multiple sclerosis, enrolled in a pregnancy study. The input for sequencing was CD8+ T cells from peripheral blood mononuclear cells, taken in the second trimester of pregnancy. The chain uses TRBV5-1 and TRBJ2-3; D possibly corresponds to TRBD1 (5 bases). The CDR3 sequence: CASSLGDGRDTQYF. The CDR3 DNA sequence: TGCGCCAGCAGCTTAGGGGATGGAAGAGATACGCAGTATTTT.